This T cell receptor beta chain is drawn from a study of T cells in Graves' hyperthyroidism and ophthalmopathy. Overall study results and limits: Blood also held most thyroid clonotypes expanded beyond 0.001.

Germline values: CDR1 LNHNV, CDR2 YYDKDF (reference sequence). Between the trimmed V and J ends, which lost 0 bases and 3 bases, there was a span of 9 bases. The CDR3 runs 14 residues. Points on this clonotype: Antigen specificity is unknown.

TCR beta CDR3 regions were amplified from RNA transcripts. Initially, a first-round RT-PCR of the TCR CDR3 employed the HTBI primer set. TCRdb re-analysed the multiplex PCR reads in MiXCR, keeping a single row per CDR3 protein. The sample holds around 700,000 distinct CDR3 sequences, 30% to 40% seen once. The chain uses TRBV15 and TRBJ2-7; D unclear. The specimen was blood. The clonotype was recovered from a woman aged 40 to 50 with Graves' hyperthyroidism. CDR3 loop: CATSRDRHGYEQYF. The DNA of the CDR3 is TGTGCCACCAGCAGAGATAGGCACGGCTACGAGCAGTACTTC.